This T cell receptor beta chain derives from a study of TIL therapy for anti-PD-1-resistant metastatic lung cancer. At the level of the study: Tumors were harvested before any PD-1/PD-L1 blockade. Tumors had a median PD-L1 proportion score of roughly 5.7%.

CDR1 is SGHDN and CDR2 is FVKESK in the germline V gene. The V and J ends lost 1 base and 7 bases respectively, with 10 bases between them. The CDR3 spans 13 residues. The immunoSEQ assay was v3. Survey-level samples got around 2.1 million read pairs; deep-level samples got about 4.5-6.5 million. TCRdb keeps only in-frame clones here, not all; method: immunoSEQ multiplex PCR. The data contain 50,000 or so clones, approximately 79% of them singletons. Regarding this clone: As yet, its antigen is unknown.

Described time point: pre-treatment sample, taken before nivolumab and TIL therapy. Study observations and caveats: The baseline peripheral repertoire was partially replaced by infused TIL clonotypes that later decayed.

Source: blood, taken at baseline. The origin of this receptor is a woman between 30 and 80 years old with non-small cell lung cancer. The V gene is TRBV14, the J gene TRBJ1-2; TRBD1 is a possible D gene (6 bases). The CDR3 is CASSQVGAGGYTF. The CDR3 DNA sequence: TGTGCCAGCAGCCAAGTGGGGGCCGGTGGCTACACCTTC.